The rows below give T cell receptor beta chains drawn from one sample of a study of regulatory T cells in long-lasting Graves disease. TCRdb reprocessed the multiplex PCR reads with MiXCR, giving one entry per CDR3 protein. The table lists 360,000 or so distinct CDR3 sequences, roughly 15% of them singletons. These data also formed part of another study, on T cells in Graves' hyperthyroidism and ophthalmopathy.

The sequencing here drew on peripheral blood mononuclear cells (PBMCs), taken at new diagnosis, from a patient treated with antithyroid drugs. The origin of the receptors is a woman aged 18-30 years with Graves disease. CDR3s include the opening cysteine and the closing phenylalanine or tryptophan. The order of the fields is J gene, D gene, clone size, V gene, CDR3 DNA, CDR3 protein. D genes are given only for firm matches. Some rows mark clone size as missing; the rest say once, few, many or name a class of expanded clone.

TRBJ2-1 | - | many | TRBV20-1 | TGCAGTGCCCCCGCCCTGGGGTTACCGACACGCTATGAGCAGTTCTTC | CSAPALGLPTRYEQFF
TRBJ1-1 | - | - | TRBV10-3 | TGTGCCATCAGGGGGGAGGGGAGGAGAATGAACACTGAAGCTTTCTTT | CAIRGEGRRMNTEAFF
TRBJ2-5 | - | many | TRBV15 | TGTGCCACCAGCAGTGCGAGGGGGGCTCGGGAGACCCAGTACTTC | CATSSARGARETQYF
TRBJ2-7 | TRBD2 | - | TRBV6-5 | TGTGCCAGCAGTTACTCGATAAGCGGGGGACCTTACGAGCAGTACTTC | CASSYSISGGPYEQYF
TRBJ2-2 | - | - | TRBV4-2 | TGTGCCAGCAGCCAAGTTTTCGGGAACACCGGGGAGCTGTTTTTT | CASSQVFGNTGELFF
TRBJ1-5 | - | many | TRBV6-5 | TGTGCCAGCAGTTACCCGGGGGTAAAGGGTCAGCCCCAGCATTTT | CASSYPGVKGQPQHF
TRBJ2-7 | TRBD1 | - | TRBV19 | TGTGCCAGTAAGGGATGGGACAGGGATGTGGGCTCCTACGAGCAGTACTTC | CASKGWDRDVGSYEQYF
TRBJ1-1 | TRBD1 | few | TRBV20-1 | TGCAGTGCTAGGCCGGGACAGGGGGAAACTGAAGCTTTCTTT | CSARPGQGETEAFF
TRBJ2-2 | TRBD2 | - | TRBV19 | TGTGCCAGTAGTTTCCTAGCGGGGCCCACCGGGGAGCTGTTTTTT | CASSFLAGPTGELFF
TRBJ2-3 | - | many | TRBV2 | TGTGCCAGCTATCTAGCGAGTTTTAGCACAGATACGCAGTATTTT | CASYLASFSTDTQYF
TRBJ1-1 | - | few | TRBV20-1 | TGCAGCGTCTACCCAGCGAACACTGAAGCTTTCTTT | CSVYPANTEAFF
TRBJ2-5 | - | many | TRBV5-1 | TGCGCCAGCAGCTTTAGGCAGGGAGAGACCCAGTACTTC | CASSFRQGETQYF
TRBJ2-7 | - | many | TRBV30 | TGTGCCTGGAGTGATAAATCGGCAGGGCGAGACGAGCAGTACTTC | CAWSDKSAGRDEQYF
TRBJ2-3 | TRBD1 | - | TRBV6-2/TRBV6-3 | TGTGCCAGCAGTACAGGGGGCAGAGGCACAGATACGCAGTATTTT | CASSTGGRGTDTQYF
TRBJ2-3 | TRBD2 | many | TRBV20-1 | TGCAGTGCTAGAAATCGGCTAGCGGGAGATGTAGATACGCAGTATTTT | CSARNRLAGDVDTQYF
TRBJ1-6 | TRBD1 | - | TRBV4-1 | TGTGCCAGCAGCCAAGAGACAGGGGCCAATTCACCCCTCCACTTT | CASSQETGANSPLHF
TRBJ2-3 | - | many | TRBV5-1 | TGCGCCAGCAGCTTGGCAAACCAGAGGGCAGATACGCAGTATTTT | CASSLANQRADTQYF
TRBJ2-3 | TRBD2 | many | TRBV14 | TGTGCCAGCAGCGACAAGGCCCTCCGGGGTAGCGGGGTACCAGATACGCAGTATTTT | CASSDKALRGSGVPDTQYF
TRBJ2-3 | - | - | TRBV5-5 | TGTGCCAGTAGTATCGGGCAGGGGACAGATACGCAGTATTTT | CASSIGQGTDTQYF
TRBJ1-1 | - | - | TRBV7-6 | TGTGCCAGCAAGGGGGTAAACACTGAAGCTTTCTTT | CASKGVNTEAFF
TRBJ2-2 | TRBD2 | few | TRBV19 | TGTGCCAGTAGGCGACTAGCGGATTCGTTCACCGGGGAGCTGTTTTTT | CASRRLADSFTGELFF
TRBJ2-7 | TRBD1 | many | TRBV7-3 | TGTGCCAGCAGCCGGGGACAGGGGGCGGGGGACGAGCAGTACTTC | CASSRGQGAGDEQYF
TRBJ2-3 | - | many | TRBV7-9 | TGTGCCTACGGGACGTCAGCTAGCACAGATACGCAGTATTTT | CAYGTSASTDTQYF
TRBJ2-7 | - | many | TRBV30 | TGTGCCTGGAGTGGTCAAGACTCGTCGTACGAGCAGTACTTC | CAWSGQDSSYEQYF
TRBJ1-1 | - | - | TRBV2 | TGTGCCAGCAGAATTACAGGGTCTGCTGAAGCTTTCTTT | CASRITGSAEAFF
TRBJ2-2 | - | - | TRBV18 | TGTGCCAGCTCACCAGGCGGCTCCGGGGAGCTGTTTTTT | CASSPGGSGELFF
TRBJ2-1 | - | many | TRBV2 | TGTGCCAGCAGTCGACCGAGCTCCTACAATGAGCAGTTCTTC | CASSRPSSYNEQFF